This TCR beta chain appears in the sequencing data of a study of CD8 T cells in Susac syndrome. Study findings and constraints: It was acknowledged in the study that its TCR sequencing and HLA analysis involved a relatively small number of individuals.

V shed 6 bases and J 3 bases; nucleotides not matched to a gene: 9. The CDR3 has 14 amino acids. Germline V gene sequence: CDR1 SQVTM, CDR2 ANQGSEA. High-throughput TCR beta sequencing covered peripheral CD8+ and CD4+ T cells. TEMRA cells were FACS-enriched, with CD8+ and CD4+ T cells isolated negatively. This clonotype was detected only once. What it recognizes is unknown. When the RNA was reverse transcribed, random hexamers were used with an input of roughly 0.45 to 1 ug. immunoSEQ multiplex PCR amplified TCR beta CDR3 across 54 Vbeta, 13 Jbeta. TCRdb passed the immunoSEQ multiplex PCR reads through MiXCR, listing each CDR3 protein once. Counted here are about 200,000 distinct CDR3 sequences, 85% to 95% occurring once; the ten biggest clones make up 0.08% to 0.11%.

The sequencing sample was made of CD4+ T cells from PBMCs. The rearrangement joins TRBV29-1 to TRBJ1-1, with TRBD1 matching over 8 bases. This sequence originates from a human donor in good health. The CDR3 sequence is CSVQAGGKDTEAFF. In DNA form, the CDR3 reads TGCAGCGTCCAAGCAGGGGGCAAAGACACTGAAGCTTTCTTT.